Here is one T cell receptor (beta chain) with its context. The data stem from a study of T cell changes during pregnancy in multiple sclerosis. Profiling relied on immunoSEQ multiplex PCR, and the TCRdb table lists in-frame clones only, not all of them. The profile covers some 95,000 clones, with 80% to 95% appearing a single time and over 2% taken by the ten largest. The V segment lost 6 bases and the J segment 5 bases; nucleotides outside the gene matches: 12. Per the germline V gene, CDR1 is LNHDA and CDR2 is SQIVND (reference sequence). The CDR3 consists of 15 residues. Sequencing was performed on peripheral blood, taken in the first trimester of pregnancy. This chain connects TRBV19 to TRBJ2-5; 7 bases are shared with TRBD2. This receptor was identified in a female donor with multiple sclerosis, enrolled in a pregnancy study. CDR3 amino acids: CASRRLASGGETQYF. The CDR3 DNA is TGTGCCAGTAGAAGACTAGCCTCTGGAGGGGAGACCCAGTACTTC. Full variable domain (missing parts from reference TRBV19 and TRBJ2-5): DGGITQSPKYLFRKEGQNVTLSCEQNLNHDAMYWYRQDPGQGLRLIYYSQIVNDFQKGDIAEGYSVSREKKESFPLTVTSAQKNPTAFYLCASRRLASGGETQYFGPGTRLLVL.